The source of this T cell receptor beta chain is a study of blood T cell repertoires in COVID-19. The CDR3 has 14 amino acids. V lost 4 bases and J 2 bases, leaving 11 bases between the germline ends. Germline V gives CDR1 KGHDR, CDR2 SFDVKD. Clones were sequenced by immunoSEQ multiplex PCR, and TCRdb holds only the in-frame ones, with some missing. The table records about 230,000 clones, approximately 85% of them present only once. The clonotype was recovered from a man aged 35-49 years with acute or convalescent COVID-19. The sequenced material came from peripheral blood. The chain is built from TRBV24-1 and TRBJ2-7; tentative D call: TRBD2 (6 bases). CDR3 in DNA: TGTGCCACCAGTGACACCGGGACTCCCTACGAGCAGTACTTC. It specifies CATSDTGTPYEQYF.